The 14 T cell receptor beta chains presented below share a single source sample, sequenced in a study of cytomegalovirus exposure and HLA in healthy donors. 60 Vbeta and 13 Jbeta primers were used in PCR. This table comes from immunoSEQ multiplex PCR, and its TCRdb copy is limited to in-frame clones, with some not included. The table shows about 240,000 clones, with approximately 82% occurring only once. Sequenced sample: PBMCs. Receptor source: an older woman in good health and CMV-seropositive.

In this sample, this clone turned up once. The chain carries TRBV9 and TRBJ2-1; the match to TRBD1 covers 10 bases. V shed 0 bases, J shed 2 bases, and the junction held 2 bases outside the gene matches. CDR1 is SGDLS and CDR2 is YYNGEE in the germline V gene. CDR3 size: 16 residues. The CDR3 loop is CASSVAGQGAYNEQFF. The DNA of the CDR3 is TGTGCCAGCAGCGTAGCAGGACAGGGGGCCTACAATGAGCAGTTCTTC.

This clone showed up just a few times. The gene calls are TRBV6-1 and TRBJ1-1; no reliable D call. Germline values: CDR1 MNHNS, CDR2 SASEGT. V was shortened by 7 bases and J by 1 base, with 10 bases between the two germline ends. This CDR3 has 13 residues. The DNA for the CDR3 is TGTGCCAGCATTCTACCTGGGAACACTGAAGCTTTCTTT. This encodes CASILPGNTEAFF.

This clone turned up a few times. This chain uses TRBV4-2 with TRBJ2-1; no clear D. Germline values: CDR1 LGHNA, CDR2 YNFKEQ. V lost 2 bases and J lost 0, with 11 bases in between. The CDR3 sequence is 16 residues long. Here the CDR3 DNA reads TGTGCCAGCAGCCAAAACCTACCCCTCTCCTACAATGAGCAGTTCTTC. Translating gives CASSQNLPLSYNEQFF.

This clone turned up a few times. This chain links TRBV28 with TRBJ1-5; the D is unclear. Germline lookup yields CDR1 MDHEN and CDR2 SYDVKM. The CDR3 spans 14 residues. The germline V and J ends were trimmed by 5 bases and 1 base, with 9 bases remaining between them. This chain's CDR3 is CASSRDSSNQPQHF. The CDR3 nucleotides are TGTGCCAGCAGTCGGGATAGCAGCAATCAGCCCCAGCATTTT.

The V gene is TRBV2, the J gene TRBJ2-1; 7 bases line up with TRBD1. The CDR3 runs 14 residues. V lost 6 bases to trimming and J lost 4 bases; unmatched junction nucleotides: 6. CDR1 and CDR2 (germline): SNHLY, FYNNEI. The CDR3 loop is CASRTGTDYNEQFF. CDR3 DNA sequence: TGTGCCAGCAGGACCGGGACAGATTACAATGAGCAGTTCTTC.

This chain connects TRBV5-1 to TRBJ1-6; TRBD1 matches 7 bases. Per germline, CDR1 SGHRS and CDR2 YFSETQ. V shed 6 bases, J shed 8 bases, and the junction held 17 bases outside the gene matches. This CDR3 contains 17 residues. The CDR3 loop reads CASTEFVIGTAYSPLHF. The CDR3 DNA is TGCGCCAGCACCGAATTTGTGATAGGGACAGCCTATTCACCCCTCCACTTT. Looking up the rest from reference TRBV5-1 and TRBJ1-6 gives the full variable domain: KAGVTQTPRYLIKTRGQQVTLSCSPISGHRSVSWYQQTPGQGLQFLFEYFSETQRNKGNFPGRFSGRQFSNSRSEMNVSTLELGDSALYLCASTEFVIGTAYSPLHFGNGTRLTVT.

This chain links TRBV9 with TRBJ2-5, with a tentative D call TRBD2 (7 bases). The CDR3 runs to 10 residues. Germline CDR1 and CDR2: SGDLS and YYNGEE. Trimming left V 8 bases short and J 7 bases short, with 9 bases between. The CDR3 is CARGGVTQYF. CDR3 in DNA: TGTGCCAGAGGGGGGGTGACCCAGTACTTC.

The chain has TRBV2 and TRBJ1-1, with D possibly matching TRBD1 (6 bases). With 6 bases removed from V and 2 bases from J, the gap between germline ends came to 10 bases. The CDR3 covers 13 residues. Germline values: CDR1 SNHLY, CDR2 FYNNEI. The CDR3 DNA reads TGTGCCAGCAGGGCACAGGGAAACACTGAAGCTTTCTTT. Its translation is CASRAQGNTEAFF.

The rearrangement links TRBV5-1 to TRBJ2-1, with unresolved D. In germline, CDR1 is SGHRS, CDR2 YFSETQ. CDR3 length: 18 residues. V lost 4 bases and J lost 0, with 20 bases in between. The CDR3: CASSPSPGARSSYNEQFF. CDR3 nucleotides: TGCGCCAGCAGCCCATCCCCCGGAGCGAGGAGCTCCTACAATGAGCAGTTCTTC.

V is TRBV2 and J is TRBJ2-2, with a tentative D call TRBD2 (5 bases). The CDR3 has 15 residues. Trimming left V 7 bases short and J 4 bases short, with 16 bases between. The germline gives CDR1 SNHLY, CDR2 FYNNEI. This CDR3 reads CASIRERVGTGELFF. DNA of the CDR3: TGTGCCAGCATTCGGGAAAGGGTTGGCACCGGGGAGCTGTTTTTT.

The chain links TRBV6-5 to TRBJ1-2; 9 bases are a match to TRBD1. The CDR3 sequence is 13 residues long. V lost 2 bases to trimming and J lost 8 bases; unmatched junction nucleotides: 3. The V gene's germline CDR1 is MNHEY and CDR2 SVGAGI. The CDR3 nucleotides read TGTGCCAGCAGTTACGAGACAGGGGGGGGCTACACCTTC. Amino acids: CASSYETGGGYTF.

V and J are TRBV10-3 and TRBJ2-3, with D maybe TRBD2 (5 bases). The CDR3 is 14 residues long. Trimming took 3 bases from V and 2 from J, leaving 9 bases between them. Germline-derived CDR1 and CDR2 are ENHRY and SYGVKD. CDR3 nucleotides: TGTGCCATCAGTGACCTAGCTCTCACAGATACGCAGTATTTT. Translated: CAISDLALTDTQYF.

This clone was detected once. V and J are TRBV15 and TRBJ2-4; TRBD2 is a possible D gene (7 bases). Germline V CDR1 and CDR2: LNHNV, YYDKDF (reference sequence). The CDR3 sequence is 19 residues long. Trimming shortened V by 0 bases and J by 0 bases, and 18 bases separated the two germline ends. The CDR3 loop reads CATSRDRGEGTLAKNIQYF. CDR3 nucleotides: TGTGCCACCAGCAGAGATAGGGGGGAGGGTACCTTAGCCAAAAACATTCAGTACTTC.

This clone was seen a handful of times. J is TRBJ2-1 and V is TRBV18, with TRBD2 matching 14 bases. The V and J ends lost 2 bases and 9 bases, in that order; junction bases with no gene match: 6. This CDR3 comprises 16 residues. Looked up from germline, CDR1 is KGHSH and CDR2 is LQKENI. The CDR3 protein is CASSPVGLAGEGEQFF. CDR3 sequence (DNA): TGTGCCAGCTCACCAGTGGGACTAGCGGGAGAGGGTGAGCAGTTCTTC.